This T cell receptor beta chain is from a study of identifying expanded T cells in peripheral blood. Overall study findings and caveats: Variance in clone template counts between approximately two-week samples significantly increased with total template count across all healthy donors.

The assay was immunoSEQ multiplex PCR, and TCRdb's table has in-frame clones only and misses some. Found here are 100,000 to 150,000 clones, roughly 90% of them singletons; the top ten hold 7.5% to 8.5%. Concerning this clone itself: Its cognate antigen is unknown.

CDR1 is MDHEN and CDR2 is SYDVKM in the germline V gene. Trimming cost V 5 bases and J 0 bases, with 14 bases left between them. The CDR3 sequence is 16 residues long. The origin of this receptor is a person aged 18-70 years in good health. The chain is built from TRBV28 and TRBJ1-5; possible D gene TRBD1, 6 bases. What was sequenced was blood. The chain's CDR3 is CASSHKDRFSNQPQHF. CDR3 in DNA: TGTGCCAGCAGTCACAAGGACAGATTTAGCAATCAGCCCCAGCATTTT. The full variable domain, in which reference TRBV28 and TRBJ1-5 provide the parts outside the CDR3, is DVKVTQSSRYLVKRTGEKVFLECVQDMDHENMFWYRQDPGLGLRLIYFSYDVKMKEKGDIPEGYSVSREKKERFSLILESASTNQTSMYLCASSHKDRFSNQPQHFGDGTRLSIL.